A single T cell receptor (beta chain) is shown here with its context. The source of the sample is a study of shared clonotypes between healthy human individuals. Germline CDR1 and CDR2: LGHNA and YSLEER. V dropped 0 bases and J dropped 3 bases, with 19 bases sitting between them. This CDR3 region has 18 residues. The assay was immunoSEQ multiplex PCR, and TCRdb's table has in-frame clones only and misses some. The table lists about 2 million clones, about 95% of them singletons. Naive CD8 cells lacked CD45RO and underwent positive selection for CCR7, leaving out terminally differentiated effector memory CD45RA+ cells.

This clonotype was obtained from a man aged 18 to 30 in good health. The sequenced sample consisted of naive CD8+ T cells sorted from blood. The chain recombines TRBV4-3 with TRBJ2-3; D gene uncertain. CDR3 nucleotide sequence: TGCGCCAGCAGCCAAGATCAGGTACTCCGAAGCCCGACAGATACGCAGTATTTT. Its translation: CASSQDQVLRSPTDTQYF.